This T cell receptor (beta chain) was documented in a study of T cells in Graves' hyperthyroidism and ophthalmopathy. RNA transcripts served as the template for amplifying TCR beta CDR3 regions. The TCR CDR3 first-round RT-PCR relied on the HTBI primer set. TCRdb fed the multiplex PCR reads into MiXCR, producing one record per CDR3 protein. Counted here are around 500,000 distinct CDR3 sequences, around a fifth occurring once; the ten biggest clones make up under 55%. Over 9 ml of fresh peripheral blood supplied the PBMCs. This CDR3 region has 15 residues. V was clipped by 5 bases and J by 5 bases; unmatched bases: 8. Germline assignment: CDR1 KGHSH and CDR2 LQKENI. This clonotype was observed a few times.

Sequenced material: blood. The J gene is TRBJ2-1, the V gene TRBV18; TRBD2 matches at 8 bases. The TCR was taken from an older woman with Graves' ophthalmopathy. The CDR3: CASSTVGSGNNEQFF. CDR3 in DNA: TGTGCCAGCTCAACGGTTGGTAGCGGGAACAATGAGCAGTTCTTC.